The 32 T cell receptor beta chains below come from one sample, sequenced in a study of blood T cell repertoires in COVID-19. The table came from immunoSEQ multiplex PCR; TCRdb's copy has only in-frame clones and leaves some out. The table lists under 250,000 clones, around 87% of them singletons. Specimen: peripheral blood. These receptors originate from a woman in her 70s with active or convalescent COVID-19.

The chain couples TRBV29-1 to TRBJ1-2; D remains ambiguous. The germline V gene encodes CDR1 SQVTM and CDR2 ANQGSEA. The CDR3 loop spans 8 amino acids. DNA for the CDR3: TGCAGTTCCGATGGCTACACCTTC. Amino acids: CSSDGYTF.

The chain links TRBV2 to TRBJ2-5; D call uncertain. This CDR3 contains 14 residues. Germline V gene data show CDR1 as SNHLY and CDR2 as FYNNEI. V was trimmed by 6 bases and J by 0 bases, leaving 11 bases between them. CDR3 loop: CASSETLYQETQYF. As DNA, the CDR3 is TGTGCCAGCAGCGAGACACTGTACCAAGAGACCCAGTACTTC.

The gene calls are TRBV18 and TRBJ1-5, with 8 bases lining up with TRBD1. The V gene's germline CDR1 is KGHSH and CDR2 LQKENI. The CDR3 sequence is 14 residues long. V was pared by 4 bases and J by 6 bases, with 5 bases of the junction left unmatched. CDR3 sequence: CASSRQGTAQPQHF. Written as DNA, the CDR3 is TGTGCCAGCTCACGACAGGGGACTGCTCAGCCCCAGCATTTT.

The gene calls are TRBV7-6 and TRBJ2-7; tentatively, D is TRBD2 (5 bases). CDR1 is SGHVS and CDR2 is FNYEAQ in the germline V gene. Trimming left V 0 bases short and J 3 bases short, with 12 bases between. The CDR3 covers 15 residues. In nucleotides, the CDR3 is TGTGCCAGCAGCTTAGCGCCAGCGGAAAACTACGAGCAGTACTTC. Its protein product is CASSLAPAENYEQYF.

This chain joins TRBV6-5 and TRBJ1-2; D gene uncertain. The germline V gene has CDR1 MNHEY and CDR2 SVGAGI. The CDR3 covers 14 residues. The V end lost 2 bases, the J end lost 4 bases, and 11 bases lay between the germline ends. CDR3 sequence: CASSYDANLYGYTF. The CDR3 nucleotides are TGTGCCAGCAGTTACGATGCGAACCTCTATGGCTACACCTTC.

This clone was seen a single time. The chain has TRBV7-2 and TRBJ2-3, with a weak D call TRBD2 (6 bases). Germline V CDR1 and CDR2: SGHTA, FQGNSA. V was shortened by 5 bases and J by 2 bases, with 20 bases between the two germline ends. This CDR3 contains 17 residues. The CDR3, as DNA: TGTGCCAGCAGCGTTAGAAGTGGACGGGGGTACACAGATACGCAGTATTTT. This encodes CASSVRSGRGYTDTQYF.

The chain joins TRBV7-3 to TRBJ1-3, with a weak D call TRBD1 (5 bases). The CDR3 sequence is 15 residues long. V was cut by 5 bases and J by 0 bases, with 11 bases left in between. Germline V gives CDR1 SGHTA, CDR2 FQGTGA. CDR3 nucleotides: TGTGCCAGCAGCCGAGGCGACAGCTCTGGAAACACCATATATTTT. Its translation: CASSRGDSSGNTIYF.

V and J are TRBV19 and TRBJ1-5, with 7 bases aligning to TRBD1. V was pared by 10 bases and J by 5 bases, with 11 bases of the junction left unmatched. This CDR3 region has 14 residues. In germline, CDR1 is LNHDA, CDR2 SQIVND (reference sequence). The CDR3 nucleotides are TGTGCCACTAGGCCTCACAGGGGTGATCAGCCCCAGCATTTT. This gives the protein CATRPHRGDQPQHF. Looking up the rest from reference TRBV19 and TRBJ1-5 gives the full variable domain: DGGITQSPKYLFRKEGQNVTLSCEQNLNHDAMYWYRQDPGQGLRLIYYSQIVNDFQKGDIAEGYSVSREKKESFPLTVTSAQKNPTAFYLCATRPHRGDQPQHFGDGTRLSIL.

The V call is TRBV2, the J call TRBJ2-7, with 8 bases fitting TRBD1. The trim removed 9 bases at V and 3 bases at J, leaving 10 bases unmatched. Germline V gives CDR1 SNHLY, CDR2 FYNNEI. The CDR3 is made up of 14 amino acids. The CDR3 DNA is TGTGCCAGTGACAGGGGAATCGGAAACTACGAGCAGTACTTC. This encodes CASDRGIGNYEQYF.

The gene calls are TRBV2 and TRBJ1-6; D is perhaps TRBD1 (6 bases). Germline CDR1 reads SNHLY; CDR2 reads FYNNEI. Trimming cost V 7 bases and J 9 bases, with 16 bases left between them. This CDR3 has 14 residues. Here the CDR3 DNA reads TGTGCCAGCACCATCGGACAGCGAGCTTCACCCCTCCACTTT. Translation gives CASTIGQRASPLHF.

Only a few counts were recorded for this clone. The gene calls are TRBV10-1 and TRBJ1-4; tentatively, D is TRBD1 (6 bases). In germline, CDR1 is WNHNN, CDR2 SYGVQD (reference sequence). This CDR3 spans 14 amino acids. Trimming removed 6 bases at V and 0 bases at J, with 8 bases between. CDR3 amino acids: CASSSGATNEKLFF. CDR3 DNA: TGCGCCAGCAGCTCAGGGGCAACTAATGAAAAACTGTTTTTT.

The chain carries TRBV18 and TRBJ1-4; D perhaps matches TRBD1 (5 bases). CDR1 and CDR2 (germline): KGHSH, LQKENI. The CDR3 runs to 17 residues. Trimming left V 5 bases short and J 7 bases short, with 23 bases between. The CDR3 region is CASSASIGAGSTEKLFF. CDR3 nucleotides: TGTGCCAGCTCAGCTTCAATAGGGGCAGGATCTACTGAAAAACTGTTTTTT.

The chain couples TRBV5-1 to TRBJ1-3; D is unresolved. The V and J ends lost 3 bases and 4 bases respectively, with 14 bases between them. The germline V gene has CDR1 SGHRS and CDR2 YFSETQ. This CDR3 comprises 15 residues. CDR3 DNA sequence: TGCGCCAGCAGCTCTGCGGCGGGCCGCGGAAACACCATATATTTT. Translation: CASSSAAGRGNTIYF.

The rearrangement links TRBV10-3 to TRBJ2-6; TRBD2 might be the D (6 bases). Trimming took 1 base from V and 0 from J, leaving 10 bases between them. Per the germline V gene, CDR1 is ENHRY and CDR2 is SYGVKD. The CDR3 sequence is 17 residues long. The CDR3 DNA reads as TGTGCCATCAGTGAGTATGGGGGGAACTCTGGGGCCAACGTCCTGACTTTC. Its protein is CAISEYGGNSGANVLTF.

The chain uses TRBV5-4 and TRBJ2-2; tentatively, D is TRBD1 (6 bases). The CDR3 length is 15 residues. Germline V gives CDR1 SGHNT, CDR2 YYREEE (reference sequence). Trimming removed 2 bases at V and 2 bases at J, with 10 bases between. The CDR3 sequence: CASSFGQINTGELFF. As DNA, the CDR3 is TGTGCCAGCAGCTTCGGACAGATTAACACCGGGGAGCTGTTTTTT. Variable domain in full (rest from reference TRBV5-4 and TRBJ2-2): ETGVTQSPTHLIKTRGQQVTLRCSSQSGHNTVSWYQQALGQGPQFIFQYYREEENGRGNFPPRFSGLQFPNYSSELNVNALELDDSALYLCASSFGQINTGELFFGEGSRLTVL.

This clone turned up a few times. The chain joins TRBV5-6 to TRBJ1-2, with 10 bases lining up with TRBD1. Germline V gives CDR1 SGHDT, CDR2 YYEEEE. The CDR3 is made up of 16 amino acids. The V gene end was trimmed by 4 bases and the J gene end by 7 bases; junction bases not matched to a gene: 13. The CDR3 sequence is CASSILTGTGASGYTF. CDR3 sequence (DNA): TGTGCCAGCAGCATCCTAACCGGGACAGGGGCTTCTGGCTACACCTTC.

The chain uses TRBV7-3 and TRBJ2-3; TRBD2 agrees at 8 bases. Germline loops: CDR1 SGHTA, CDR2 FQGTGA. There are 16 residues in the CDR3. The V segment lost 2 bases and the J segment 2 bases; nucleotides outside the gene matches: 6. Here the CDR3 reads CASSLVAGKNTDTQYF. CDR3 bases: TGTGCCAGCAGCTTAGTAGCGGGGAAGAACACAGATACGCAGTATTTT.

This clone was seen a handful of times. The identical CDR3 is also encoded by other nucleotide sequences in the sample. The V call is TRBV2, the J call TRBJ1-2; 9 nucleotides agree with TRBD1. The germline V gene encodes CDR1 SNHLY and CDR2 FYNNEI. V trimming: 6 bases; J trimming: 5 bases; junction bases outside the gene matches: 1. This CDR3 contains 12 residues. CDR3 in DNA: TGTGCCAGCAGGACAGGGGGGTATGGCTACACCTTC. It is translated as CASRTGGYGYTF.

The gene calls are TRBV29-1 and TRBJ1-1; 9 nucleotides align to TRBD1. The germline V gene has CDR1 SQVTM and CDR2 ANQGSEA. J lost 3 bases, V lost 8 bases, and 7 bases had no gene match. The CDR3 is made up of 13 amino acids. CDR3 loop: CSTQTGGDTEAFF. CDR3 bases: TGCAGCACCCAGACAGGGGGGGACACTGAAGCTTTCTTT.

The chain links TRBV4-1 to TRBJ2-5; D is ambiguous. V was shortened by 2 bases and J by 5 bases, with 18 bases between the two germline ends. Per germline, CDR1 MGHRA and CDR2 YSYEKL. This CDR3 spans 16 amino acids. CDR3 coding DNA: TGCGCCAGCAGCCAACGGTCGGAGCGCCCGGAGGAGACCCAGTACTTC. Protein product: CASSQRSERPEETQYF.

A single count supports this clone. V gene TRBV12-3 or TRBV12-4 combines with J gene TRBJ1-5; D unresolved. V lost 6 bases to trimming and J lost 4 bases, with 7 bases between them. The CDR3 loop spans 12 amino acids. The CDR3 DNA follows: TGTGCCAGCAGCCCCCTTAATCAGCCCCAGCATTTT. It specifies CASSPLNQPQHF.

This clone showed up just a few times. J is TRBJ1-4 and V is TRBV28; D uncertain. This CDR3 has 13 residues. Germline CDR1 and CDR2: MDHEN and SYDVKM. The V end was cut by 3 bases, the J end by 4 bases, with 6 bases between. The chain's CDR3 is CASSFPINEKLFF. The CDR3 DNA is TGTGCCAGCAGTTTCCCCATTAATGAAAAACTGTTTTTT.

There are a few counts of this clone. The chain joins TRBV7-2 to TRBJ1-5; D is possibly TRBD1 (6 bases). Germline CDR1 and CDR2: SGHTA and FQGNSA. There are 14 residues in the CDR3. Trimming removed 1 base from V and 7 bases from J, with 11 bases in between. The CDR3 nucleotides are TGTGCCAGCAGCTTAGAGGGGGGGGAGCAGCCCCAGCATTTT. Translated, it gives CASSLEGGEQPQHF. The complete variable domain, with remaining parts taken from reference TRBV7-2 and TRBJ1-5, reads GAGVSQSPSNKVTEKGKDVELRCDPISGHTALYWYRQSLGQGLEFLIYFQGNSAPDKSGLPSDRFSAERTGGSVSTLTIQRTQQEDSAVYLCASSLEGGEQPQHFGDGTRLSIL.

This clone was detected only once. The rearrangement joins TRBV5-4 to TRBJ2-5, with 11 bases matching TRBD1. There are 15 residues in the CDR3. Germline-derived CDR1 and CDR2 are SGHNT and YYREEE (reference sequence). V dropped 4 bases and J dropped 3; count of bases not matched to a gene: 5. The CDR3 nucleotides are TGTGCCAGCAGCCTACGGACAGGGGGCGAAGAGACCCAGTACTTC. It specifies CASSLRTGGEETQYF.

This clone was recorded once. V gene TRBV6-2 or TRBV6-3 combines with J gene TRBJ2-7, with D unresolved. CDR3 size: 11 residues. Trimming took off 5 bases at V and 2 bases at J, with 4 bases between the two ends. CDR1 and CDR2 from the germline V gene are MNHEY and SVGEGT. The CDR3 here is CASSQTYEQYF. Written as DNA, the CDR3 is TGTGCCAGCAGTCAGACCTACGAGCAGTACTTC.

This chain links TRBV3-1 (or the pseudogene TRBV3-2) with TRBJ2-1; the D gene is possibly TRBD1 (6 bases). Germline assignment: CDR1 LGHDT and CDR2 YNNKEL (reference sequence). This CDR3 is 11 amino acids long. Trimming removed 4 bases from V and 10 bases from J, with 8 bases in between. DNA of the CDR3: TGTGCCAGCAGCCCAGGGACAGAGCAGTTCTTC. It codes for CASSPGTEQFF.

The CDR3 loop is CASSLAARNTDTQYF. CDR3 in DNA: TGTGCCAGCAGCTTAGCGGCGAGGAACACAGATACGCAGTATTTT. V gene TRBV7-6 combines with J gene TRBJ2-3; D uncertain. Germline V gene lookup returns CDR1 SGHVS and CDR2 FNYEAQ. The V and J ends lost 0 bases and 2 bases respectively, with 9 bases between them. The CDR3 has 15 residues.

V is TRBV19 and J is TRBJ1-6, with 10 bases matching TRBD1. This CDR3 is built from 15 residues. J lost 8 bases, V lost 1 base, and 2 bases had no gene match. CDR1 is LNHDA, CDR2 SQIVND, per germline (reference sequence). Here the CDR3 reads CASSIVGTGDSPLHF. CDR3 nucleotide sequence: TGTGCCAGTAGTATAGTCGGGACAGGGGATTCACCCCTCCACTTT.

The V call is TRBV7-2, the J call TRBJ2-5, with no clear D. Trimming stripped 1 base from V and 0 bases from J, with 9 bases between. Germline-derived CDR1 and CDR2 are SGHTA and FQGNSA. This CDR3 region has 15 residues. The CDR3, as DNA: TGTGCCAGCAGCTTAGGACTCCCGTACCAAGAGACCCAGTACTTC. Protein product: CASSLGLPYQETQYF.

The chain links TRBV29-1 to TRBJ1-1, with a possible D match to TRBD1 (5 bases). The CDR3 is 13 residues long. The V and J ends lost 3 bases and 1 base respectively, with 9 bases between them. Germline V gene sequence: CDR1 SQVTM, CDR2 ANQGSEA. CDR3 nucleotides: TGCAGCGTTGATCGGCAGGGGAACACTGAAGCTTTCTTT. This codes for CSVDRQGNTEAFF.

The CDR3 nucleotides read TGTGCCAGCAGCATAGAGGAGAATCAGCCCCAGCATTTT. This codes for CASSIEENQPQHF. The V gene is TRBV7-2, the J gene TRBJ1-5; D remains unclear. V gave up 5 bases and J gave up 4 bases, with 9 bases separating them. The germline gives CDR1 SGHTA, CDR2 FQGNSA. The CDR3 is 13 residues long. Full variable domain (missing parts from reference TRBV7-2 and TRBJ1-5): GAGVSQSPSNKVTEKGKDVELRCDPISGHTALYWYRQSLGQGLEFLIYFQGNSAPDKSGLPSDRFSAERTGGSVSTLTIQRTQQEDSAVYLCASSIEENQPQHFGDGTRLSIL.

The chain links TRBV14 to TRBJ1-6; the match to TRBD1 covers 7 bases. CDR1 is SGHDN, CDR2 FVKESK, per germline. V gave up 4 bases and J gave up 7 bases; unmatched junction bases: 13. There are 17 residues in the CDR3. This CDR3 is CASSPQRQGAANSPLHF. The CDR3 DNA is TGTGCCAGCAGCCCGCAGAGACAGGGAGCGGCGAATTCACCCCTCCACTTT.